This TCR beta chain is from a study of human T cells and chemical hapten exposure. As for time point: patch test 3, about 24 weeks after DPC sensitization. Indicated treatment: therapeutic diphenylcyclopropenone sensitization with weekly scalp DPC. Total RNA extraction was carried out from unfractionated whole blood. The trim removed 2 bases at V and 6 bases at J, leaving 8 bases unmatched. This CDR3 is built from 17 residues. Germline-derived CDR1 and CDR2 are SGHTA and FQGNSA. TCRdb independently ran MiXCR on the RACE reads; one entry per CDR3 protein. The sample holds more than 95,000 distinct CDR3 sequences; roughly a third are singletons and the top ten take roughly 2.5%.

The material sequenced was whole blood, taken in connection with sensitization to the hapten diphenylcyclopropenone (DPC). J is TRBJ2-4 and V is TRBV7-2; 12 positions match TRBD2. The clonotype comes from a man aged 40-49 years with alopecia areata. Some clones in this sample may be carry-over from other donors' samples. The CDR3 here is CASSLSLAGGGGNIQYF. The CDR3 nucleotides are TGTGCCAGCAGCTTATCCCTAGCGGGAGGGGGGGGAAACATTCAGTACTTC.